The rows below give T cell receptor beta chains drawn from one sample of a study of Ad26.COV2.S vaccination and SARS-CoV-2 variants. Sequencing used immunoSEQ multiplex PCR; TCRdb keeps in-frame clones, though not all of them. This table holds hundreds of thousands of clones, around 87% found once. The material was peripheral blood, obtained in a trial of Ad26.COV2.S vaccine versus placebo. Receptors originate from a person between 18 and 60 years old who received the Ad26.COV2.S COVID-19 vaccine or a placebo. Both conserved end residues are part of each CDR3.

V gene: TRBV2; J gene: TRBJ2-2; CDR3 protein: CASRGTGGITGELFF
V gene: TRBV27; J gene: TRBJ2-7; CDR3 protein: CASSLSPLIGGWYEQYF
V gene: TRBV2; J gene: TRBJ2-1; CDR3 protein: CASSEGGPNYNEQFF
V gene: TRBV7-3; J gene: TRBJ2-2; CDR3 protein: CASSWTANTGELFF
V gene: TRBV7-9; J gene: TRBJ1-4; CDR3 protein: CASSLAYRGTEKLFF
V gene: TRBV5-1; J gene: TRBJ2-7; CDR3 protein: CASSLLGATYEQYF
V gene: TRBV2; J gene: TRBJ2-2; CDR3 protein: CASRIEVGGPTGELFF
V gene: TRBV5-1; J gene: TRBJ1-1; CDR3 protein: CASREDRGKAFF
V gene: TRBV30; J gene: TRBJ2-7; CDR3 protein: CAWSRGPSSYEQYF
V gene: TRBV27; J gene: TRBJ1-2; CDR3 protein: CASSTAGLTNGYTF
V gene: TRBV30; J gene: TRBJ2-7; CDR3 protein: CAWSVNRVPYEQYF
V gene: TRBV20-1; J gene: TRBJ1-3; CDR3 protein: CSASLGLADTIYF
V gene: TRBV4-1; J gene: TRBJ1-4; CDR3 protein: CASSNTGGRGEKLFF
V gene: TRBV5-6; J gene: TRBJ1-1; CDR3 protein: CASNLRGILNTEAFF
V gene: TRBV30; J gene: TRBJ1-2; CDR3 protein: CACGPLGGYTF
V gene: TRBV19; J gene: TRBJ1-1; CDR3 protein: CASSIRDTEVVFHTEAFF
V gene: TRBV25-1; J gene: TRBJ2-3; CDR3 protein: CASSRGIGTDTQYF
V gene: TRBV3-1/TRBV3-2; J gene: TRBJ1-6; CDR3 protein: CASSPQGRNSPLHF
V gene: TRBV30; J gene: TRBJ1-5; CDR3 protein: CAWSSQGDQPQHF
V gene: TRBV30; J gene: TRBJ1-2; CDR3 protein: CAWSREGRTVYGYTF
V gene: TRBV6-5; J gene: TRBJ1-2; CDR3 protein: CASSSRIGRGGYTF
V gene: TRBV11-3; J gene: TRBJ1-6; CDR3 protein: CASSLGSGMNSPLHF
V gene: TRBV12-5; J gene: TRBJ2-3; CDR3 protein: CASGSEGGHDTDTQYF
V gene: TRBV6-1; J gene: TRBJ1-2; CDR3 protein: CASSGGDARANYGYTF
V gene: TRBV29-1; J gene: TRBJ1-2; CDR3 protein: CSVDFPGARNYGYTF
V gene: TRBV28; J gene: TRBJ2-1; CDR3 protein: CASSLWTSGGVNEQFF
V gene: TRBV30; J gene: TRBJ1-2; CDR3 protein: CAWNDGPSYGYTF
V gene: TRBV27; J gene: TRBJ2-7; CDR3 protein: CASGPTYEQYF
V gene: TRBV9; J gene: TRBJ1-2; CDR3 protein: CASTMTGETNYGYTF
V gene: TRBV6-2/TRBV6-3; J gene: TRBJ2-7; CDR3 protein: CASSWGGIEQYF
V gene: TRBV7-9; J gene: TRBJ1-1; CDR3 protein: CASSLVGTGNTEAFF
V gene: TRBV11-2; J gene: TRBJ2-7; CDR3 protein: CASSSRDFSYEQYF
V gene: TRBV5-6; J gene: TRBJ2-1; CDR3 protein: CASSFGGEQFF